The T cell receptor beta chain under discussion was sequenced for a study of blood T cell repertoires in COVID-19. Measured with immunoSEQ multiplex PCR; TCRdb has only the in-frame clones, and not every one. The profile shows about 130,000 clones, roughly 77% of them singletons. V trimming: 3 bases; J trimming: 6 bases; junction bases outside the gene matches: 12. The germline gives CDR1 LGHNA, CDR2 YSLEER. The CDR3 runs 17 residues. This receptor was identified in a woman in her 70s with COVID-19, enrolled during active disease. V gene TRBV4-3 combines with J gene TRBJ2-4; 9 bases are shared with TRBD1. Sequencing was carried out using peripheral blood. CDR3 protein: CASSQTEGQGIGNIQYF. The CDR3 region has the DNA TGCGCCAGCAGCCAGACCGAAGGACAGGGGATTGGAAACATTCAGTACTTC.